A single sample gave rise to the 10 T cell receptor beta chains below, sequenced in a study of T cells after yellow fever vaccination. TCRdb re-called the 5' RACE reads with MiXCR, one entry per CDR3 protein. The data hold some 670,000 distinct CDR3 sequences, with roughly an eighth observed a single time. The material was PBMCs, obtained on the day of the yellow fever booster vaccination. These receptor sequences come from a man aged 30 to 39 who received the YFV17D yellow fever vaccine.

This clonotype was seen at least ten times. The chain has TRBV12-3 or TRBV12-4 and TRBJ1-5; unclear D gene. The CDR3 has 15 residues. Trimming stripped 5 bases from V and 0 bases from J, with 11 bases between. CDR3 loop: CASSPTGYSNQPQHF. For the CDR3, the DNA is TGTGCCAGCAGTCCCACCGGTTATAGCAATCAGCCCCAGCATTTT.

This clonotype appeared a few times. The chain is built from TRBV15 and TRBJ1-5; perhaps TRBD1 as D (6 bases). The length of the CDR3 is 14 residues. Germline V gene sequence: CDR1 LNHNV, CDR2 YYDKDF (reference sequence). V was pared by 8 bases and J by 4 bases, with 15 bases between. This chain's CDR3 is CATRRTEGNQPQHF. DNA for the CDR3: TGTGCCACCCGCCGGACAGAGGGGAATCAGCCCCAGCATTTT.

This chain links TRBV11-2 with TRBJ2-3; 12 nucleotides agree with TRBD2. Germline V gene lookup returns CDR1 SGHAT and CDR2 FQNNGV. The CDR3 length is 18 residues. Trimming took 5 bases from V and 0 from J; bases not matched to a gene: 9. CDR3 in amino acids: CASSPKTSGSTSTDTQYF. The CDR3 DNA is TGTGCCAGCAGCCCCAAGACTAGCGGGAGTACGAGCACAGATACGCAGTATTTT.

This clonotype was observed a handful of times. V usage is TRBV7-2 and J usage is TRBJ1-6; TRBD1 might be the D (5 bases). The CDR3 is 15 amino acids. Germline V lookup: CDR1 SGHTA, CDR2 FQGNSA. Trimming left V 5 bases short and J 11 bases short, with 19 bases between. CDR3 residues: CASSNPGGVGTPLHF. The CDR3 DNA reads TGTGCCAGCAGCAACCCGGGGGGGGTCGGGACACCCCTCCACTTT.

This clonotype was observed a few times. The V gene is TRBV5-1, the J gene TRBJ2-4; no firm D call. Germline CDR1 SGHRS, CDR2 YFSETQ. Trimming took off 0 bases at V and 9 bases at J, with 13 bases between the two ends. This CDR3 comprises 14 residues. The CDR3 reads CASSLAEFPPIQYF. CDR3 DNA: TGCGCCAGCAGCTTGGCGGAATTTCCCCCCATTCAGTACTTC. Looking up the rest from reference TRBV5-1 and TRBJ2-4 gives the full variable domain: KAGVTQTPRYLIKTRGQQVTLSCSPISGHRSVSWYQQTPGQGLQFLFEYFSETQRNKGNFPGRFSGRQFSNSRSEMNVSTLELGDSALYLCASSLAEFPPIQYFGAGTRLSVL.

This clonotype was counted only a few times. The chain has TRBV24-1 and TRBJ2-2; 14 bases fit TRBD2. Germline V gives CDR1 KGHDR, CDR2 SFDVKD. V shed 6 bases, J shed 3 bases, and the junction held 8 bases outside the gene matches. The CDR3 runs 18 residues. CDR3 protein: CATSPRLAGGRDTGELFF. CDR3 sequence (DNA): TGTGCCACCAGTCCGAGACTAGCGGGAGGGCGAGACACCGGGGAGCTGTTTTTT.

The rearrangement uses TRBV4-3 and TRBJ2-7, with 7 bases that match TRBD2. This CDR3 spans 15 amino acids. Trimming took 1 base from V and 4 from J; bases not matched to a gene: 7. Germline loops: CDR1 LGHNA, CDR2 YSLEER. The CDR3 DNA reads TGCGCCAGCAGCCAAGGATGGGGGGGGGGATACGAGCAGTACTTC. It encodes CASSQGWGGGYEQYF.

The chain couples TRBV7-6 to TRBJ2-2; no firm D call. The CDR3 length is 13 residues. V gave up 1 base and J gave up 5 bases, with 5 bases separating them. Germline V gene sequence: CDR1 SGHVS, CDR2 FNYEAQ. The CDR3: CASSLEATGELFF. The DNA of the CDR3 is TGTGCCAGCAGCTTAGAAGCGACCGGGGAGCTGTTTTTT.

This rearrangement joins TRBV12-3 or TRBV12-4 to TRBJ2-2, with D hard to call. The V end was cut by 4 bases, the J end by 6 bases, with 6 bases between. The CDR3 length is 12 residues. For the CDR3, the DNA is TGTGCCAGCAGTTACCAGCCCGGGGAGCTGTTTTTT. Translating it yields CASSYQPGELFF.

This clonotype has just a few counts. The chain recombines TRBV6-2 or TRBV6-3 with TRBJ2-2; 9 bases align to TRBD1. CDR1 is MNHEY, CDR2 SVGEGT, per germline. The V and J ends lost 4 bases and 6 bases, in that order; junction bases with no gene match: 0. There are 13 residues in the CDR3. The CDR3 coding sequence is TGTGCCAGCAGTTGGGACAGGGCCGGGGAGCTGTTTTTT. Its translation is CASSWDRAGELFF.